The 27 T cell receptor beta chains below all came from one sample that was sequenced in a study of blood T cell repertoires in COVID-19. The protocol was immunoSEQ multiplex PCR, while the TCRdb copy is restricted to in-frame clones and leaves out a portion. The table shows hundreds of thousands of clones, with 85% to 90% occurring only once. Sequencing was done on a sample of PBMCs or T cells enriched from blood (not recorded which). These receptors were collected from a woman aged 18-29 years who had recovered from COVID-19.

The genes are TRBV6-1 and TRBJ1-1, with D perhaps matching TRBD1 (5 bases). Trimming removed 0 bases from V and 5 bases from J, with 7 bases in between. Germline CDR1 and CDR2: MNHNS and SASEGT. The CDR3 sequence is 13 residues long. CDR3 loop: CASSEARQTEAFF. CDR3 coding DNA: TGTGCCAGCAGTGAAGCGCGACAGACTGAAGCTTTCTTT.

This sequence joins TRBV20-1 and TRBJ2-3; 11 bases match TRBD2. This CDR3 region has 15 residues. V shed 3 bases, J shed 2 bases, and the junction held 4 bases outside the gene matches. The germline V gene has CDR1 DFQATT and CDR2 SNEGSKA (reference sequence). The CDR3 nucleotides read TGCAGTGCTAGTGTGACTAGCGGGGTCACAGATACGCAGTATTTT. It translates to CSASVTSGVTDTQYF.

The J gene is TRBJ2-7, the V gene TRBV7-9; 8 bases map to TRBD2. J lost 6 bases, V lost 5 bases, and 18 bases had no gene match. The CDR3 sequence is 17 residues long. Germline CDR1 reads SEHNR; CDR2 reads FQNEAQ (reference sequence). The CDR3 coding sequence is TGTGCCAGCAGCCATCCAGAGGGGGGACTAGAGGGGCTCGAGCAGTACTTC. Translation gives CASSHPEGGLEGLEQYF.

This clone was seen once. The J gene is TRBJ2-1, the V gene TRBV5-6; 7 bases fit TRBD1. The ends lost 2 bases at V and 6 bases at J; junction bases unmatched: 8. CDR1 SGHDT and CDR2 YYEEEE come from the germline V gene. The CDR3 covers 15 residues. In DNA form, the CDR3 reads TGTGCCAGCAGCTTCGGAGACAGGGCTGGCAATGAGCAGTTCTTC. Its translation is CASSFGDRAGNEQFF.

The V call is TRBV11-2, the J call TRBJ2-5; the D is unclear. Trimming shortened V by 2 bases and J by 2 bases, and 9 bases separated the two germline ends. From germline, CDR1 is SGHAT and CDR2 FQNNGV. This CDR3 spans 14 amino acids. The DNA for the CDR3 is TGTGCCAGCAGCTTAACACTAACACAAGAGACCCAGTACTTC. This sequence encodes CASSLTLTQETQYF.

This clone was counted once. This rearrangement joins TRBV7-8 to TRBJ1-6; the D gene is possibly TRBD1 (5 bases). In germline, CDR1 is SGHVS, CDR2 FQNEAQ. The CDR3 runs to 15 residues. V was pared by 5 bases and J by 7 bases, with 15 bases between. CDR3 in DNA: TGTGCCAGCAGCCCCGGACACCTGAGGAATTCACCCCTCCACTTT. It specifies CASSPGHLRNSPLHF.

The chain is built from TRBV6-1 and TRBJ2-5; weak D call: TRBD2 (5 bases). V was trimmed by 3 bases and J by 2 bases, leaving 13 bases between them. Germline lookup yields CDR1 MNHNS and CDR2 SASEGT. This CDR3 contains 15 residues. The CDR3: CASSDLASLQETQYF. CDR3 DNA: TGTGCCAGCAGTGACCTAGCCTCCCTACAAGAGACCCAGTACTTC.

V and J are TRBV5-1 and TRBJ1-3; the match to TRBD1 covers 8 bases. This CDR3 comprises 14 residues. The V gene end was trimmed by 4 bases and the J gene end by 3 bases; junction bases not matched to a gene: 3. CDR1 and CDR2 from the germline V gene are SGHRS and YFSETQ. CDR3 amino acids: CASSPGTGGNTIYF. CDR3 DNA sequence: TGCGCCAGCAGCCCCGGGACAGGTGGAAACACCATATATTTT.

The V and J genes are TRBV5-6 and TRBJ2-1; 9 nucleotides match TRBD1. The V segment lost 3 bases and the J segment 2 bases; nucleotides outside the gene matches: 9. CDR3 length: 17 amino acids. Germline V gives CDR1 SGHDT, CDR2 YYEEEE. The DNA for the CDR3 is TGTGCCAGCAGCTGGGGGACGGGACAGGGAGCCTACAATGAGCAGTTCTTC. It codes for CASSWGTGQGAYNEQFF.

The chain uses TRBV11-2 and TRBJ1-2; D might be TRBD1 (6 bases). Germline V CDR1 and CDR2: SGHAT, FQNNGV. The CDR3 is 14 amino acids. Between the trimmed V and J ends, which lost 5 bases and 6 bases, there was a span of 16 bases. CDR3 in DNA: TGTGCCAGCAGCGACCCTCCGGACAGCCATGGCTACACCTTC. It encodes CASSDPPDSHGYTF.

This chain links TRBV6-1 with TRBJ1-6, with D possibly TRBD1 on 5 matching bases. With 3 bases removed from V and 9 bases from J, the gap between germline ends came to 18 bases. Germline V gene lookup returns CDR1 MNHNS and CDR2 SASEGT. This CDR3 has 16 residues. CDR3 sequence reads: CASSEGGAGVSSPLHF. CDR3 nucleotides: TGTGCCAGCAGTGAGGGAGGGGCGGGGGTTAGTTCACCCCTCCACTTT.

This clone was detected only a few times. The rearrangement uses TRBV2 and TRBJ1-4; D is ambiguous. V was cut by 7 bases and J by 8 bases, with 11 bases left in between. The CDR3 has 12 amino acids. CDR1 is SNHLY and CDR2 is FYNNEI in the germline V gene. The CDR3 DNA reads TGTGCCAGCACGGGCACGGGGGAAAAACTGTTTTTT. Protein sequence: CASTGTGEKLFF.

V and J are TRBV6-1 and TRBJ2-7; weak D call: TRBD1 (5 bases). From germline, CDR1 is MNHNS and CDR2 SASEGT. This CDR3 is 17 amino acids long. Trimming shortened V by 4 bases and J by 1 base, and 20 bases separated the two germline ends. CDR3: CASSVGLSGTGSYEQYF. DNA of the CDR3: TGTGCCAGCAGTGTGGGCCTTTCTGGAACAGGTTCCTACGAGCAGTACTTC.

The V gene is TRBV5-1, the J gene TRBJ1-1, with TRBD1 matching 7 bases. Trimming cost V 0 bases and J 1 base; bases outside gene matches: 6. The CDR3 covers 16 residues. CDR1 SGHRS and CDR2 YFSETQ come from the germline V gene. CDR3 bases: TGCGCCAGCAGCTTGGGCCAGGGGGGAGGGAACACTGAAGCTTTCTTT. It codes for CASSLGQGGGNTEAFF.

This clone was observed a single time. The rearrangement joins TRBV7-9 to TRBJ1-6, with 8 bases that match TRBD1. The V segment lost 6 bases and the J segment 8 bases; nucleotides outside the gene matches: 3. This CDR3 is 13 amino acids long. CDR1 SEHNR and CDR2 FQNEAQ come from the germline V gene (reference sequence). The CDR3 reads CASRGTGHSPLHF. CDR3 DNA sequence: TGTGCCAGCAGGGGGACAGGCCATTCACCCCTCCACTTT.

This sequence joins TRBV28 and TRBJ2-2; the D gene is possibly TRBD2 (7 bases). CDR3 length equals 14 residues. Trimming stripped 7 bases from V and 1 base from J, with 10 bases between. Germline lookup yields CDR1 MDHEN and CDR2 SYDVKM. CDR3 sequence: CASKGGLNTGELFF. In DNA form, the CDR3 reads TGTGCCAGCAAGGGGGGGTTGAACACCGGGGAGCTGTTTTTT.

The V and J genes are TRBV19 and TRBJ2-2, with D perhaps TRBD2 (6 bases). Germline lookup yields CDR1 LNHDA and CDR2 SQIVND (reference sequence). V shed 10 bases and J shed 5 bases, with 17 bases lying between them. The CDR3 spans 14 residues. CDR3 sequence (DNA): TGTGCCACAGAGACTAGGGACGTAACCGGGGAGCTGTTTTTT. This codes for CATETRDVTGELFF.

Concerning this clone: This same CDR3 is encoded by further DNA sequences in the sample. The V and J genes are TRBV5-4 and TRBJ1-5; 7 bases match TRBD1. The CDR3 loop spans 14 amino acids. The V segment lost 4 bases and the J segment 2 bases; nucleotides outside the gene matches: 3. Germline lookup yields CDR1 SGHNT and CDR2 YYREEE (reference sequence). The CDR3 sequence: CASSAGQGNQPQHF. The CDR3 DNA reads TGTGCCAGCAGCGCCGGACAGGGCAATCAGCCCCAGCATTTT.

In its sample, this clone was seen a few times. The V gene is TRBV6-5, the J gene TRBJ1-4, with TRBD1 matching 8 bases. V shed 6 bases, J shed 4 bases, and the junction held 4 bases outside the gene matches. CDR1 is MNHEY and CDR2 is SVGAGI in the germline V gene. This CDR3 has 14 residues. CDR3 protein: CASRLTGDNEKLFF. The CDR3 bases are TGTGCCAGCAGACTGACAGGGGATAATGAAAAACTGTTTTTT.

The J gene is TRBJ2-1, the V gene TRBV29-1; no firm D call. Per germline, CDR1 SQVTM and CDR2 ANQGSEA. V was clipped by 8 bases and J by 10 bases, with 18 bases between them. The CDR3 length is 12 residues. The CDR3 sequence: CSSEARVGEQFF. In DNA form, the CDR3 reads TGCAGCTCTGAGGCCCGCGTTGGGGAGCAGTTCTTC.

The CDR3 here is CASTKRGGADTQYF. Written as DNA, the CDR3 is TGTGCCAGCACCAAACGGGGGGGCGCAGATACGCAGTATTTT. The genes are TRBV6-5 and TRBJ2-3; 8 positions agree with TRBD2. Per the germline V gene, CDR1 is MNHEY and CDR2 is SVGAGI. The ends lost 7 bases at V and 4 bases at J; junction bases unmatched: 7. The CDR3 totals 14 residues.

The CDR3 DNA sequence: TGTGCCAGCAGCTCCTTGGTACTGGGGCAATCTAACTATGGCTACACCTTC. Translated, it gives CASSSLVLGQSNYGYTF. The J gene is TRBJ1-2, the V gene TRBV7-9, with D maybe TRBD1 (5 bases). This CDR3 spans 17 amino acids. Per germline, CDR1 SEHNR and CDR2 FQNEAQ (reference sequence). V was cut by 4 bases and J by 0 bases, with 18 bases left in between.

This chain connects TRBV14 to TRBJ1-2; D remains unclear. Trimming left V 0 bases short and J 8 bases short, with 7 bases between. Germline V gene sequence: CDR1 SGHDN, CDR2 FVKESK. This CDR3 is built from 12 residues. The CDR3 region is CASSQDLLGYTF. The CDR3 DNA sequence: TGTGCCAGCAGCCAAGATCTCCTAGGCTACACCTTC.

CDR3 sequence (DNA): TGCAGCGTAAGAGACAGGGTGAACACTGAAGCTTTCTTT. This gives the protein CSVRDRVNTEAFF. The chain links TRBV29-1 to TRBJ1-1, with 7 nucleotides matching TRBD1. In germline, CDR1 is SQVTM, CDR2 ANQGSEA. With 6 bases clipped from V and 0 bases from J, the junction kept 4 bases outside the gene matches. This CDR3 has 13 residues.

The chain links TRBV6-5 to TRBJ2-5; 9 bases are a match to TRBD1. Germline trimming cut 6 bases from V and 4 bases from J; bases unmatched to any gene: 6. This CDR3 spans 14 amino acids. Germline-derived CDR1 and CDR2 are MNHEY and SVGAGI. As DNA, the CDR3 is TGTGCCAGCAGGGAGACAGGGGGAGGAGAGACCCAGTACTTC. Its translation: CASRETGGGETQYF.

This chain connects TRBV28 to TRBJ1-6; TRBD1 aligns across 9 bases. The CDR3 covers 17 residues. Trimming removed 6 bases from V and 6 bases from J; junction bases left unmatched: 12. Germline V CDR1 and CDR2: MDHEN, SYDVKM. The CDR3 spells CASRPTPGTGSNSPLHF. The CDR3 DNA is TGTGCCAGCAGACCAACCCCCGGGACAGGGTCTAATTCACCCCTCCACTTT.

The J gene is TRBJ1-1, the V gene TRBV5-4; TRBD1 matches at 10 bases. CDR1 and CDR2 from the germline V gene are SGHNT and YYREEE (reference sequence). With 3 bases clipped from V and 5 bases from J, the junction kept 13 bases outside the gene matches. The length of the CDR3 is 17 residues. CDR3 amino acids: CASSSPGTGAGRTEAFF. The CDR3 DNA follows: TGTGCCAGCAGCTCCCCCGGGACAGGGGCAGGCAGGACTGAAGCTTTCTTT.